This entry concerns a single T cell receptor beta chain. The data originate from a study of blood T cell repertoires in COVID-19. Study at large: Both acute and convalescent COVID-19 samples were obtained from the United States, Italy and Spain. T cells, B-cell-depleted T cells, or PBMCs supplied cDNA or gDNA.

Sequenced by immunoSEQ multiplex PCR; TCRdb stores in-frame clones only, minus some. The sample has roughly 110,000 clones, approximately 90% seen once. This CDR3 spans 14 amino acids. Per germline, CDR1 LGHDT and CDR2 YNNKEL (reference sequence). Trimming removed 4 bases from V and 3 bases from J; junction bases left unmatched: 4. The sample consisted of peripheral blood. The chain uses TRBV3-1 (or the pseudogene TRBV3-2) and TRBJ2-7; 9 bases fit TRBD1. The TCR originated in a woman in her seventies who had recovered from COVID-19. The CDR3 protein is CASSPDRGFYEQYF. In DNA, the CDR3 is TGTGCCAGCAGCCCGGACAGGGGATTCTACGAGCAGTACTTC.